This TCR beta chain was captured by sequencing in a study of shared clonotypes between healthy human individuals. Division of CD4+ cells produced a CD45RA+ naive subset and a CD45RA-negative memory subset. The table came from immunoSEQ multiplex PCR; TCRdb's copy has only in-frame clones and leaves some out. The sample includes a few million clones, more than 80% seen only once; the top ten take around 0.14%. Findings and limits, study-wide: With a few donors compared, around 4.7% of naive CD4 clonotypes were shared.

In germline, CDR1 is MDHEN, CDR2 SYDVKM. The length of the CDR3 is 16 residues. On this clone: As yet, its antigen is unknown.

The V gene is TRBV28, the J gene TRBJ2-5; 7 positions match TRBD2. The DNA end is a closer match to TRBJ2-7, so the J assignment may be wrong. Sample: naive CD4+ T cells sorted from blood. Subset denoted: CD45RA+ positively selected. This TCR came from a man younger than 35 in good health. The CDR3 reads CASSLQRGGRPYEQYF. In DNA form, the CDR3 reads TGTGCCAGCAGTTTACAGCGCGGGGGACGTCCCTACGAGCAGTACTTC.